This entry lists 25 T cell receptor beta chains sequenced from one sample in a study of blood T cell repertoires in COVID-19. Produced via immunoSEQ multiplex PCR; TCRdb's table is partial and in-frame only. The data show about 99,000 clones, with around 87% seen just once and about 15% held by the top ten. Sequenced material: peripheral blood. These receptors all come from a man aged 50 or older with acute or convalescent COVID-19.

The chain links TRBV7-9 to TRBJ2-2, with D tentatively TRBD1 (6 bases). This CDR3 region has 18 residues. V was clipped by 1 base and J by 0 bases, with 15 bases between them. Germline CDR1 SEHNR, CDR2 FQNEAQ (reference sequence). The CDR3 DNA reads TGTGCCAGCAGCTTAGAGGACAGAGCTCTCGCGAACACCGGGGAGCTGTTTTTT. Amino acid sequence: CASSLEDRALANTGELFF.

The gene calls are TRBV2 and TRBJ1-2, with 8 nucleotides matching TRBD1. The CDR3 spans 14 residues. The germline V gene encodes CDR1 SNHLY and CDR2 FYNNEI. Unmatched junction bases numbered 7, after V lost 6 bases and J lost 4 bases. CDR3 nucleotide sequence: TGTGCCAGCAGCGGAGGACAGGGAACCTATGGCTACACCTTC. Residues: CASSGGQGTYGYTF.

This clone was found a few times. The chain couples TRBV4-2 to TRBJ2-3; 12 bases fit TRBD2. The V gene's germline CDR1 is LGHNA and CDR2 YNFKEQ. V shed 3 bases and J 3 bases; nucleotides not matched to a gene: 7. The CDR3 runs to 17 residues. CDR3 in amino acids: CASSHAPGTSGTDTQYF. The CDR3 DNA follows: TGTGCCAGCAGCCACGCACCCGGGACTAGCGGGACAGATACGCAGTATTTT.

The genes are TRBV19 and TRBJ2-2; TRBD2 matches 9 bases. The J segment lost 1 base and the V segment lost 6 bases, leaving 6 bases of the junction unmatched. In germline, CDR1 is LNHDA, CDR2 SQIVND (reference sequence). This CDR3 has 16 amino acids. The CDR3 coding sequence is TGTGCCAGTAGGAGACTAGCGGTTATGAACACCGGGGAGCTGTTTTTT. It codes for CASRRLAVMNTGELFF.

By share, this clone counts as medium-sized (0.01 to 0.1%). The chain employs TRBV5-1 and TRBJ2-1; TRBD2 matches at 9 bases. CDR3 length equals 18 residues. Germline CDR1 is SGHRS and CDR2 is YFSETQ. V gave up 7 bases and J gave up 0 bases; unmatched junction bases: 14. The CDR3 sequence: CASRGGGLALSSYNEQFF. CDR3 sequence (DNA): TGCGCCAGCCGCGGGGGAGGACTAGCGTTGAGCTCCTACAATGAGCAGTTCTTC.

The chain uses TRBV10-3 and TRBJ1-1; D is possibly TRBD1 (5 bases). This CDR3 is built from 14 residues. CDR1 is ENHRY and CDR2 is SYGVKD in the germline V gene. V lost 11 bases and J lost 1, with 17 bases in between. CDR3 sequence: CAVHPQGGNTEAFF. The CDR3 region has the DNA TGTGCCGTCCATCCCCAGGGTGGGAACACTGAAGCTTTCTTT.

The genes are TRBV6-6 and TRBJ2-3, with 7 bases lining up with TRBD2. This CDR3 is 13 amino acids long. Germline V gives CDR1 MNHNY, CDR2 SVGAGI (reference sequence). The V and J ends lost 6 bases and 5 bases, in that order; junction bases with no gene match: 5. The CDR3 DNA reads TGTGCCAGCAGGGGAGCGGGAATAGATACGCAGTATTTT. Translation gives CASRGAGIDTQYF.

The chain's CDR3 is CASSLASGQETQYF. Here the CDR3 DNA reads TGTGCCAGCAGCTTAGCCTCGGGTCAAGAGACCCAGTACTTC. The chain links TRBV7-6 to TRBJ2-5; D is unclear. Trimming removed 0 bases at V and 2 bases at J, with 7 bases between. The CDR3 runs 14 residues. Looked up from germline, CDR1 is SGHVS and CDR2 is FNYEAQ.

This chain joins TRBV4-2 and TRBJ2-2; possibly TRBD2 for D (6 bases). The CDR3 has 16 residues. The V end lost 0 bases, the J end lost 8 bases, and 16 bases lay between the germline ends. Germline values: CDR1 LGHNA, CDR2 YNFKEQ. CDR3: CASSQEGTPALGELFF. In nucleotides, the CDR3 is TGTGCCAGCAGCCAAGAAGGGACTCCAGCGTTGGGGGAGCTGTTTTTT.

V gene TRBV15 combines with J gene TRBJ2-5, with D tentatively TRBD2 (6 bases). With 3 bases removed from V and 3 bases from J, the gap between germline ends came to 17 bases. The CDR3 sequence is 16 residues long. Per the germline V gene, CDR1 is LNHNV and CDR2 is YYDKDF (reference sequence). The CDR3 DNA is TGTGCCACCAGCAGGCAGTTTAGCGGAAGGGAAGAGACCCAGTACTTC. Amino acids: CATSRQFSGREETQYF.

This chain joins TRBV6-8 and TRBJ2-1, with D unresolved. CDR3 length: 15 amino acids. Germline assignment: CDR1 MNHGY and CDR2 SAAAGT. V was trimmed by 4 bases and J by 0 bases, leaving 10 bases between them. CDR3: CASSFSPSSYNEQFF. DNA of the CDR3: TGTGCCAGCAGTTTTAGCCCGAGCTCCTACAATGAGCAGTTCTTC.

This chain links TRBV3-1 (or the pseudogene TRBV3-2) with TRBJ2-7; D unclear. The CDR3 is 13 residues long. The V gene's germline CDR1 is LGHDT and CDR2 YNNKEL (reference sequence). V lost 1 base and J 2 bases, leaving 6 bases between the germline ends. The CDR3 nucleotides read TGTGCCAGCAGCCAAGTTCCCGCCTACGAGCAGTACTTC. Translating gives CASSQVPAYEQYF.

This clone has just a few counts. J is TRBJ1-3 and V is TRBV9; D is possibly TRBD1 (6 bases). V was pared by 6 bases and J by 7 bases, with 26 bases between. This CDR3 comprises 17 residues. Germline CDR1 is SGDLS and CDR2 is YYNGEE. The CDR3 sequence: CASIPPRDKKSRNTIYF. In DNA form, the CDR3 reads TGTGCCAGCATCCCCCCTAGGGACAAGAAGTCCCGTAACACCATATATTTT.

The genes are TRBV5-5 and TRBJ2-2, with D unclear. CDR1 and CDR2 (germline): SGHKS, YYEKEE (reference sequence). The CDR3 length is 15 residues. Trimming took off 4 bases at V and 3 bases at J, with 13 bases between the two ends. CDR3 protein: CASSPRIRDTGELFF. The CDR3 nucleotides are TGTGCCAGCAGCCCTAGGATCCGCGACACCGGGGAGCTGTTTTTT. The whole variable domain, filled in from reference TRBV5-5 and TRBJ2-2, reads DAGVTQSPTHLIKTRGQQVTLRCSPISGHKSVSWYQQVLGQGPQFIFQYYEKEERGRGNFPDRFSARQFPNYSSELNVNALLLGDSALYLCASSPRIRDTGELFFGEGSRLTVL.

The chain joins TRBV10-2 to TRBJ2-2; D is possibly TRBD2 (7 bases). V lost 3 bases and J lost 9, with 11 bases in between. This CDR3 region has 13 residues. Germline loops: CDR1 WSHSY, CDR2 SAAADI. The CDR3 here is CASSEGGAWELFF. The DNA of the CDR3 is TGCGCCAGCAGTGAAGGGGGGGCCTGGGAGCTGTTTTTT.

The V and J genes are TRBV29-1 and TRBJ2-3, with 7 bases fitting TRBD1. Germline V gene lookup returns CDR1 SQVTM and CDR2 ANQGSEA. This CDR3 is built from 13 residues. V was pared by 7 bases and J by 4 bases, with 8 bases of the junction left unmatched. CDR3 sequence (DNA): TGCAGCGCCCTAGCCGGGACAGCAGATACGCAGTATTTT. Its protein product is CSALAGTADTQYF.

The chain uses TRBV4-1 and TRBJ2-7, with 9 bases matching TRBD2. CDR1 is MGHRA, CDR2 YSYEKL, per germline. The CDR3 totals 18 residues. With V trimmed by 3 bases and J by 2 bases, 14 bases remained unmatched. The CDR3 DNA is TGCGCCAGCAGCCAGATCGCCGTATGGCGGGAGGGCACCTACGAGCAGTACTTC. It codes for CASSQIAVWREGTYEQYF.

The chain carries TRBV5-4 and TRBJ1-3; D ambiguous. With 4 bases removed from V and 4 bases from J, the gap between germline ends came to 18 bases. From germline, CDR1 is SGHNT and CDR2 YYREEE (reference sequence). There are 16 residues in the CDR3. The CDR3 loop reads CASSPSARDSGNTIYF. CDR3 DNA sequence: TGTGCCAGCAGCCCCAGCGCCAGAGACTCGGGAAACACCATATATTTT.

The chain links TRBV28 to TRBJ1-5; D may be TRBD1 (6 bases). The V end was cut by 6 bases, the J end by 2 bases, with 14 bases between. Germline CDR1 is MDHEN and CDR2 is SYDVKM. This CDR3 contains 15 residues. Written as DNA, the CDR3 is TGTGCCAGCAGCCCACAGGGTGGTGGCAATCAGCCCCAGCATTTT. It encodes CASSPQGGGNQPQHF.

The J gene is TRBJ1-6, the V gene TRBV27, with 7 bases matching TRBD1. Germline assignment: CDR1 MNHEY and CDR2 SMNVEV (reference sequence). V lost 2 bases to trimming and J lost 0 bases; unmatched junction nucleotides: 4. CDR3 size: 17 residues. CDR3 sequence reads: CASSLPQGGSYNSPLHF. CDR3 nucleotide sequence: TGTGCCAGCAGTTTACCTCAGGGGGGCTCCTATAATTCACCCCTCCACTTT.

The rearrangement links TRBV28 to TRBJ2-2, with D hard to call. CDR1 and CDR2 (germline): MDHEN, SYDVKM. The CDR3 runs 13 residues. V was pared by 1 base and J by 3 bases, with 3 bases between. The CDR3 nucleotides read TGTGCCAGCAGTTTATCAGACACCGGGGAGCTGTTTTTT. It specifies CASSLSDTGELFF.

The V gene is TRBV9, the J gene TRBJ1-4, with D unclear. The CDR3 sequence is 16 residues long. V lost 0 bases and J lost 2, with 11 bases in between. The V gene's germline CDR1 is SGDLS and CDR2 YYNGEE. The CDR3 sequence: CASSVAPVGTNEKLFF. The CDR3 region has the DNA TGTGCCAGCAGCGTAGCCCCGGTGGGCACTAATGAAAAACTGTTTTTT.

The chain couples TRBV28 to TRBJ2-7; 10 nucleotides agree with TRBD2. CDR1 and CDR2 from the germline V gene are MDHEN and SYDVKM. V shed 3 bases, J shed 6 bases, and the junction held 8 bases outside the gene matches. This CDR3 spans 15 amino acids. CDR3 nucleotides: TGTGCCAGCAGTTTCCTCGGAGCGGGAGGGTCCGAGCAGTACTTC. This sequence encodes CASSFLGAGGSEQYF.

This chain uses TRBV18 with TRBJ2-7, with 7 positions matching TRBD1. Germline loops: CDR1 KGHSH, CDR2 LQKENI. Trimming took 5 bases from V and 1 from J; bases not matched to a gene: 17. There are 18 residues in the CDR3. The DNA of the CDR3 is TGTGCCAGCTCAAGAATGAAGGGCGGACAGGATTATTCCTACGAGCAGTACTTC. Protein: CASSRMKGGQDYSYEQYF.

The rearrangement joins TRBV10-3 to TRBJ2-7; TRBD2 aligns across 7 bases. This CDR3 comprises 11 residues. Germline loops: CDR1 ENHRY, CDR2 SYGVKD. Trimming took 8 bases from V and 3 from J; bases not matched to a gene: 1. The CDR3 loop is CAIGGGYEQYF. CDR3 in DNA: TGTGCCATCGGGGGGGGCTACGAGCAGTACTTC.